This T cell receptor (beta chain) was captured in a study of blood T cells in healthy people across ages. This clonotype was detected many times. PCR was performed a second time for roughly 6 to 12 cycles using a sample-barcoded 5' primer and a J-beta primer mix. Via MiXCR, TCRdb re-called the 5' RACE reads, giving one row per CDR3 protein. In the table there are 600,000 to 850,000 distinct CDR3 sequences, roughly two fifths of which are singletons. This receptor was taken from a woman aged 60-70 years in good health. The specimen was blood.

The CDR3 coding sequence is TGTGCCAGCAGCGTAGGCAGCGGGAGAGAGACCCAGTACTTC. This sequence encodes CASSVGSGRETQYF. The V and J genes are TRBV9 and TRBJ2-5; TRBD2 agrees at 8 bases. The CDR3 loop spans 14 amino acids. Germline V gene lookup returns CDR1 SGDLS and CDR2 YYNGEE. The V and J ends lost 0 bases and 4 bases, in that order; junction bases with no gene match: 2.